The clone carrying this T cell receptor beta chain has ten or more counts. Its antigen is unidentified. Using its own MiXCR run on the 5' RACE reads, TCRdb lists one record per CDR3 protein. The sample has approximately 7,800 distinct CDR3 sequences; roughly 5.4% are singletons. Time point given: sample taken at primary tumor resection. Whole RNA was taken from tumor, nontumor lung or frozen PBMC; it was then sequenced unsorted. V was shortened by 1 base and J by 0 bases, with 4 bases between the two germline ends. This CDR3 contains 13 residues. Per the germline V gene, CDR1 is LGHNA and CDR2 is YSLEER. This record comes from a study of spatial heterogeneity in lung cancer. Study overall: Beta-chain sequences were consistently detected more often than alpha-chain sequences.

Study-level results: Resection blood, more than follow-up blood, showed ubiquitous expanded tumor TCRs.

This receptor was taken from a male donor with early-stage non-small cell lung cancer. Material: PBMCs, obtained at surgery. The chain uses TRBV4-3 and TRBJ2-7; D gene unclear. Here the CDR3 DNA reads TGCGCCAGCAGCCAAGGGACCTCCTACGAGCAGTACTTC. Translating gives CASSQGTSYEQYF.